The 16 T cell receptor beta chains below were found in one sample sequenced in a study of blood T cell repertoires in COVID-19. The repertoire was sequenced with immunoSEQ multiplex PCR; TCRdb's copy has only in-frame clones and lacks some. The profile shows fewer than 150,000 clones, approximately 85% of them singletons. Sequenced sample: peripheral blood. The receptors stem from a human donor in a cohort sampled during active COVID-19.

The chain links TRBV21-1 to TRBJ1-1. TRBV21-1 is labeled a pseudogene. This CDR3 is built from 16 residues. CDR3 amino acids: CASSPRSGPWFTEAFF. The CDR3, as DNA: TGTGCCAGCAGCCCCCGTAGCGGGCCTTGGTTCACTGAAGCTTTCTTT.

The chain employs TRBV7-8 and TRBJ1-1; D is ambiguous. The CDR3 spans 13 residues. Trimming left V 1 base short and J 2 bases short, with 5 bases between. Germline V gene sequence: CDR1 SGHVS, CDR2 FQNEAQ. This CDR3 reads CASSLDTNTEAFF. The CDR3 region has the DNA TGTGCCAGCAGCTTAGATACAAACACTGAAGCTTTCTTT.

The chain employs TRBV5-1 and TRBJ2-2; a weak D match, TRBD1 (6 bases). The V end lost 0 bases, the J end lost 4 bases, and 7 bases lay between the germline ends. Per the germline V gene, CDR1 is SGHRS and CDR2 is YFSETQ. The CDR3 sequence is 14 residues long. In nucleotides, the CDR3 is TGCGCCAGCAGCTTGGGGACAGCCACCGGGGAGCTGTTTTTT. It yields the protein CASSLGTATGELFF. Using reference TRBV5-1 and TRBJ2-2 for the parts outside the CDR3, the full variable domain is KAGVTQTPRYLIKTRGQQVTLSCSPISGHRSVSWYQQTPGQGLQFLFEYFSETQRNKGNFPGRFSGRQFSNSRSEMNVSTLELGDSALYLCASSLGTATGELFFGEGSRLTVL.

The chain couples TRBV12-3 or TRBV12-4 to TRBJ1-2, with 7 bases that match TRBD1. J gave up 5 bases and V 3 bases, and 3 bases lay outside the gene matches. The CDR3 spans 13 residues. The CDR3 bases are TGTGCCAGCAGTTTTTCAGGGGGGTATGGCTACACCTTC. Translating it yields CASSFSGGYGYTF.

V is TRBV5-6 and J is TRBJ2-3, with no clear D. Trimming pared 0 bases from V and 6 bases from J, leaving 8 bases between. Germline values: CDR1 SGHDT, CDR2 YYEEEE. This CDR3 has 13 residues. CDR3 in amino acids: CASSLGFGDTQYF. CDR3 DNA sequence: TGTGCCAGCAGCTTGGGGTTCGGGGATACGCAGTATTTT.

The chain recombines TRBV9 with TRBJ1-2; possible D gene TRBD1, 5 bases. The V end lost 2 bases, the J end lost 8 bases, and 19 bases lay between the germline ends. Germline V CDR1 and CDR2: SGDLS, YYNGEE. This CDR3 comprises 15 residues. The CDR3 DNA reads as TGTGCCAGCAGCGTTTACCAGGGTGCGGGAGGGGGCTACACCTTC. Its translation: CASSVYQGAGGGYTF.

The chain links TRBV19 to TRBJ2-1; TRBD2 agrees at 13 bases. J lost 4 bases, V lost 0 bases, and 9 bases had no gene match. The CDR3 sequence is 19 residues long. Germline CDR1 and CDR2: LNHDA and SQIVND (reference sequence). The CDR3 reads CASSIDQVTSGGRYNEQFF. CDR3 DNA sequence: TGTGCCAGTAGTATAGATCAGGTGACTAGCGGGGGGAGGTACAATGAGCAGTTCTTC.

This clone was picked up a small number of times. This chain joins TRBV3-1 (or the pseudogene TRBV3-2) and TRBJ1-5; the D is unclear. The CDR3 is made up of 16 amino acids. CDR1 and CDR2 (germline): LGHDT, YNNKEL (reference sequence). Trimming pared 1 base from V and 3 bases from J, leaving 13 bases between. The CDR3 is CASSQGGGAANQPQHF. The CDR3 bases are TGTGCCAGCAGCCAAGGAGGCGGAGCCGCCAATCAGCCCCAGCATTTT.

This chain links TRBV18 with TRBJ1-5; D unclear. Trimming shortened V by 2 bases and J by 1 base, and 3 bases separated the two germline ends. Germline CDR1 reads KGHSH; CDR2 reads LQKENI. This CDR3 has 13 residues. The CDR3 loop is CASSPGSNQPQHF. CDR3 DNA sequence: TGTGCCAGCTCACCAGGCAGCAATCAGCCCCAGCATTTT.

The rearrangement links TRBV30 to TRBJ1-5; D unresolved. The CDR3 extends over 15 amino acids. V lost 1 base to trimming and J lost 2 bases, with 12 bases between them. CDR1 and CDR2 (germline): GTSNPN, SVGIG (reference sequence). DNA for the CDR3: TGTGCCTGGAGTGCCACGGGAGGCGGCAATCAGCCCCAGCATTTT. Translation gives CAWSATGGGNQPQHF.

The chain joins TRBV19 to TRBJ2-7; D ambiguous. The ends were cut back, 0 bases at V and 0 bases at J, with 3 bases in the middle. Per the germline V gene, CDR1 is LNHDA and CDR2 is SQIVND (reference sequence). The CDR3 is 13 residues long. The CDR3 is CASSIEHSYEQYV. The CDR3, as DNA: TGTGCCAGTAGTATAGAACACTCCTACGAGCAGTACGTC.

The chain links TRBV11-3 to TRBJ2-5; maybe TRBD2 (7 bases). The CDR3 is made up of 15 amino acids. Germline CDR1 reads SGHNT; CDR2 reads YENEEA. V lost 4 bases and J lost 5, with 17 bases in between. The CDR3 nucleotides read TGTGCCAGCAGCTCAATACGGGGGGCCGGGGAGACCCAGTACTTC. As protein: CASSSIRGAGETQYF.

The chain joins TRBV28 to TRBJ2-5, with 11 bases identical to TRBD2. This CDR3 has 17 amino acids. Germline loops: CDR1 MDHEN, CDR2 SYDVKM. The ends lost 5 bases at V and 7 bases at J; junction bases unmatched: 15. The CDR3 sequence is CASSLPTSGRDAGTQYF. The CDR3, as DNA: TGTGCCAGCAGTCTACCCACTAGCGGGAGAGACGCGGGGACCCAGTACTTC.

The chain's CDR3 is CASSPLTGGPGRIYEQYF. DNA of the CDR3: TGTGCCAGCAGCCCACTGACAGGGGGCCCGGGAAGGATCTACGAGCAGTACTTC. The chain has TRBV11-2 and TRBJ2-7; 10 bases are a match to TRBD1. CDR1 SGHAT and CDR2 FQNNGV come from the germline V gene. V dropped 5 bases and J dropped 3; count of bases not matched to a gene: 16. The CDR3 length is 18 residues.

CDR3 protein: CAIRDYRQGPSYEQYF. As DNA, the CDR3 is TGTGCCATCAGGGACTATAGACAGGGCCCCTCCTACGAGCAGTACTTC. The V gene is TRBV10-3, the J gene TRBJ2-7; perhaps TRBD1 as D (7 bases). V was cut by 6 bases and J by 0 bases, with 18 bases left in between. This CDR3 is built from 16 residues. Germline V gene data show CDR1 as ENHRY and CDR2 as SYGVKD.

The chain is built from TRBV6-2 or TRBV6-3 and TRBJ1-2; possible D gene TRBD1, 6 bases. This CDR3 comprises 16 residues. Per the germline V gene, CDR1 is MNHEY and CDR2 is SVGEGT. With 6 bases removed from V and 5 bases from J, the gap between germline ends came to 22 bases. The CDR3: CASSRPRTAEGYGYTF. The CDR3 bases are TGTGCCAGCAGCCGCCCTCGGACAGCGGAAGGGTATGGCTACACCTTC.